This T cell receptor beta chain was retrieved from a study of blood T cell repertoires in COVID-19. Study overall: Donors in the United States, Italy and Spain gave samples during acute or convalescent COVID-19.

CDR3 length: 16 residues. The germline V gene encodes CDR1 SNHLY and CDR2 FYNNEI. V shed 6 bases, J shed 1 base, and the junction held 7 bases outside the gene matches. The table came from immunoSEQ multiplex PCR; TCRdb's copy has only in-frame clones and leaves some out. Of around 290,000 clones in the sample, roughly 86% were seen once. The sequencing sample was made of peripheral blood. This TCR came from a woman in her forties or fifties who had recovered from COVID-19. This rearrangement joins TRBV2 to TRBJ2-3; the match to TRBD1 covers 10 bases. This CDR3 is CASSQGQGRRTDTQYF. The DNA of the CDR3 is TGTGCCAGCAGCCAGGGACAGGGGCGCCGCACAGATACGCAGTATTTT.